The 25 T cell receptor beta chains below all came from one sample that was sequenced in a study of blood T cell repertoires in COVID-19. The data were produced by immunoSEQ multiplex PCR, yet TCRdb's version contains in-frame clones alone and is incomplete. The sample lists around 100,000 clones, 74% seen once, with roughly 4% in the top ten. Input material: peripheral blood. All receptors come from a man aged 65-85 years with COVID-19, enrolled during active disease.

V usage is TRBV7-9 and J usage is TRBJ2-1; tentative D call: TRBD2 (6 bases). Trimming removed 8 bases at V and 7 bases at J, with 21 bases between. The CDR3 totals 15 residues. CDR1 is SEHNR and CDR2 is FQNEAQ in the germline V gene (reference sequence). The CDR3 DNA sequence: TGTGCCAGCGGAATGGGGGGTGGGTCCAGGAATGAGCAGTTCTTC. Translating it yields CASGMGGGSRNEQFF. Full variable domain (outside the CDR3, taken from reference TRBV7-9 and TRBJ2-1): DTGVSQNPRHKITKRGQNVTFRCDPISEHNRLYWYRQTLGQGPEFLTYFQNEAQLEKSRLLSDRFSAERPKGSFSTLEIQRTEQGDSAMYLCASGMGGGSRNEQFFGPGTRLTVL.

The chain joins TRBV6-5 to TRBJ1-5; no firm D call. V lost 6 bases to trimming and J lost 0 bases, with 9 bases between them. CDR3 size: 14 residues. CDR1 is MNHEY and CDR2 is SVGAGI in the germline V gene. CDR3 loop: CASSTTYSNQPQHF. CDR3 nucleotide sequence: TGTGCCAGCAGCACTACTTATAGCAATCAGCCCCAGCATTTT.

This clone was detected once. CDR3 loop: CATSESGAKNIQYF. For the CDR3, the DNA is TGTGCCACCAGTGAGAGCGGGGCCAAAAACATTCAGTACTTC. The chain is built from TRBV24-1 and TRBJ2-4, with D possibly matching TRBD2 (6 bases). CDR1 is KGHDR, CDR2 SFDVKD, per germline. The V and J ends lost 4 bases and 1 base respectively, with 7 bases between them. The CDR3 totals 14 residues.

This clone was found a few times. The chain uses TRBV6-5 and TRBJ2-5; TRBD1 aligns across 7 bases. This CDR3 contains 14 residues. J gave up 5 bases and V 7 bases, and 10 bases lay outside the gene matches. Per the germline V gene, CDR1 is MNHEY and CDR2 is SVGAGI. The CDR3 DNA is TGTGCCAGCACCCCTACAGGGGCTCGGGAGACCCAGTACTTC. This sequence encodes CASTPTGARETQYF.

The V call is TRBV19, the J call TRBJ1-4; TRBD1 might be the D (5 bases). CDR3 length: 13 amino acids. In germline, CDR1 is LNHDA, CDR2 SQIVND (reference sequence). The V gene lost 9 bases and the J gene lost 8 bases, with 16 bases spanning the gap. CDR3 bases: TGTGCCAGCAGAAGAGGGGAGGGGGAAAAACTGTTTTTT. Its translation is CASRRGEGEKLFF. Variable domain in full (rest from reference TRBV19 and TRBJ1-4): DGGITQSPKYLFRKEGQNVTLSCEQNLNHDAMYWYRQDPGQGLRLIYYSQIVNDFQKGDIAEGYSVSREKKESFPLTVTSAQKNPTAFYLCASRRGEGEKLFFGSGTQLSVL.

The chain recombines TRBV15 with TRBJ2-1; 8 bases map to TRBD2. V lost 0 bases, J lost 2 bases, and 3 bases stayed unmatched. The length of the CDR3 is 16 residues. Germline V CDR1 and CDR2: LNHNV, YYDKDF (reference sequence). This CDR3 reads CATSRDFSGAYNEQFF. The DNA of the CDR3 is TGTGCCACCAGCAGAGATTTTAGCGGGGCCTACAATGAGCAGTTCTTC. Full variable domain (remainder filled in from reference TRBV15 and TRBJ2-1): DAMVIQNPRYQVTQFGKPVTLSCSQTLNHNVMYWYQQKSSQAPKLLFHYYDKDFNNEADTPDNFQSRRPNTSFCFLDIRSPGLGDTAMYLCATSRDFSGAYNEQFFGPGTRLTVL.

The chain carries TRBV7-2 and TRBJ2-5, with a possible D match to TRBD1 (9 bases). Germline-derived CDR1 and CDR2 are SGHTA and FQGNSA. CDR3 length: 17 amino acids. V was pared by 2 bases and J by 7 bases, with 23 bases between. The CDR3 is CASSLTGRGDREGTQYF. The CDR3, as DNA: TGTGCCAGCAGCTTAACCGGGAGGGGGGACAGGGAGGGGACCCAGTACTTC.

The chain employs TRBV5-1 and TRBJ1-1, with D perhaps TRBD1 (6 bases). Trimming removed 0 bases at V and 9 bases at J, with 15 bases between. The V gene's germline CDR1 is SGHRS and CDR2 YFSETQ. The CDR3 contains 14 residues. The CDR3 loop reads CASSLAEIRDKAFF. CDR3 DNA: TGCGCCAGCAGCTTGGCCGAGATTAGGGACAAAGCTTTCTTT.

The chain uses TRBV3-1 (or the pseudogene TRBV3-2) and TRBJ2-7, with 8 positions matching TRBD1. Trimming removed 4 bases from V and 3 bases from J; junction bases left unmatched: 8. This CDR3 is built from 15 residues. CDR1 and CDR2 (germline): LGHDT, YNNKEL (reference sequence). CDR3 sequence (DNA): TGTGCCAGCAGCCTCGGGGCAGGGGGCTTCTACGAGCAGTACTTC. The encoded protein is CASSLGAGGFYEQYF.

In its sample, this clone was seen a few times. This chain's CDR3 is CASRGPAEKLFF. CDR3 DNA sequence: TGTGCCAGCAGGGGCCCAGCTGAAAAACTGTTTTTT. The V gene is TRBV27, the J gene TRBJ1-4; D uncertain. The CDR3 contains 12 residues. V lost 6 bases and J lost 7, with 9 bases in between. CDR1 is MNHEY and CDR2 is SMNVEV in the germline V gene (reference sequence).

The genes are TRBV5-1 and TRBJ2-6, with D tentatively TRBD2 (5 bases). Germline V gene data show CDR1 as SGHRS and CDR2 as YFSETQ. The CDR3 runs to 17 residues. Trimming pared 2 bases from V and 0 bases from J, leaving 12 bases between. CDR3 coding DNA: TGCGCCAGCAGCTTCGAGGTTCGGGGCTCTGGGGCCAACGTCCTGACTTTC. Its protein is CASSFEVRGSGANVLTF.

In this sample, this clone turned up many times. The J gene is TRBJ2-1, the V gene TRBV25-1, with TRBD2 matching 12 bases. The CDR3 has 14 residues. V was clipped by 6 bases and J by 3 bases; unmatched bases: 0. Germline V lookup: CDR1 MGHDK, CDR2 SYGVNS. CDR3 bases: TGTGCCAGCAGACTAGCGGGAGGCTACAATGAGCAGTTCTTC. It yields the protein CASRLAGGYNEQFF.

This chain links TRBV7-3 with TRBJ2-3; 11 bases fit TRBD1. Germline CDR1 is SGHTA and CDR2 is FQGTGA. The CDR3 is 15 amino acids. V dropped 5 bases and J dropped 4; count of bases not matched to a gene: 5. The CDR3 bases are TGTGCCAGCAGCCTTGGGACAGGGGGAGCAGATACGCAGTATTTT. Its translation is CASSLGTGGADTQYF.

This chain connects TRBV11-1 to TRBJ2-2; D might be TRBD1 (5 bases). The V end was cut by 1 base, the J end by 7 bases, with 10 bases between. CDR1 is SGHAT and CDR2 is FQDESV in the germline V gene (reference sequence). The CDR3 consists of 14 residues. CDR3 DNA: TGTGCCAGCAGCTTAGAGGGGCGCAGCGGGGAGCTGTTTTTT. Its translation is CASSLEGRSGELFF.

The chain has TRBV10-3 and TRBJ2-1, with 8 bases aligning to TRBD1. The V segment lost 6 bases and the J segment 6 bases; nucleotides outside the gene matches: 10. The CDR3 totals 15 residues. The germline CDR1 and CDR2 sequences are ENHRY and SYGVKD. The CDR3 sequence is CAIRPGQGKSNEQFF. In DNA, the CDR3 is TGTGCCATCAGACCCGGACAGGGTAAGAGCAATGAGCAGTTCTTC.

The chain carries TRBV7-9 and TRBJ1-1; 7 bases match TRBD1. This CDR3 has 14 amino acids. CDR1 and CDR2 from the germline V gene are SEHNR and FQNEAQ (reference sequence). Trimming took 4 bases from V and 5 from J; bases not matched to a gene: 7. CDR3 bases: TGTGCCAGCAGCTCTCAGGGGGGAGATACTGAAGCTTTCTTT. This gives the protein CASSSQGGDTEAFF.

This clone was picked up one time. The gene calls are TRBV4-2 and TRBJ2-1, with a weak D call TRBD2 (6 bases). The CDR3 consists of 16 residues. The germline CDR1 and CDR2 sequences are LGHNA and YNFKEQ. V lost 1 base and J lost 7, with 17 bases in between. CDR3 DNA sequence: TGTGCCAGCAGCCAAGCAACGGGGGTGGGGTATAATGAGCAGTTCTTC. Its protein is CASSQATGVGYNEQFF.

This chain joins TRBV24-1 and TRBJ2-2, with 8 bases that match TRBD2. Germline lookup yields CDR1 KGHDR and CDR2 SFDVKD. The trim removed 7 bases at V and 6 bases at J, leaving 3 bases unmatched. This CDR3 comprises 13 residues. This CDR3 is CATRLAGSGELFF. The CDR3 bases are TGTGCCACCAGGCTAGCGGGTTCCGGGGAGCTGTTTTTT.

The rearrangement uses TRBV11-2 and TRBJ2-1; TRBD2 is a possible D gene (6 bases). CDR3 length equals 16 residues. V was pared by 2 bases and J by 0 bases, with 11 bases between. Germline values: CDR1 SGHAT, CDR2 FQNNGV. This chain's CDR3 is CASSLTIGSSYNEQFF. CDR3 DNA: TGTGCCAGCAGCTTAACGATCGGGAGCTCCTACAATGAGCAGTTCTTC.

The J gene is TRBJ1-1, the V gene TRBV5-6; D possibly corresponds to TRBD1 (6 bases). V lost 4 bases, J lost 0 bases, and 13 bases lay in between. Germline CDR1 is SGHDT and CDR2 is YYEEEE. The CDR3 length is 15 residues. CDR3 nucleotide sequence: TGTGCCAGCAGCCTACCAGGGACAATGAACACTGAAGCTTTCTTT. The encoded protein is CASSLPGTMNTEAFF.

V and J are TRBV29-1 and TRBJ2-5; 7 positions match TRBD2. Trimming removed 2 bases from V and 4 bases from J; junction bases left unmatched: 7. The CDR3 totals 14 residues. Per the germline V gene, CDR1 is SQVTM and CDR2 is ANQGSEA. CDR3 bases: TGCAGCGTTGAATCGGGGGGTGGCTCAGAGACCCAGTACTTC. This gives the protein CSVESGGGSETQYF.

The CDR3 is CASSGPGLAIEQFF. As DNA, the CDR3 is TGTGCCAGCAGTGGACCGGGACTAGCGATTGAGCAGTTCTTC. The chain uses TRBV27 and TRBJ2-1, with 10 bases aligning to TRBD2. CDR1 and CDR2 (germline): MNHEY, SMNVEV (reference sequence). Trimming at V came to 5 bases and at J to 9 bases, leaving 7 bases not matched to a gene. This CDR3 has 14 amino acids.

V and J are TRBV25-1 and TRBJ1-1; TRBD1 is a possible D gene (5 bases). This CDR3 is 14 amino acids long. Between the trimmed V and J ends, which lost 6 bases and 4 bases, there was a span of 15 bases. The V gene's germline CDR1 is MGHDK and CDR2 SYGVNS. DNA for the CDR3: TGTGCCAGCAGGGGCAATACAGGTTTCACTGAAGCTTTCTTT. This sequence encodes CASRGNTGFTEAFF.

V and J are TRBV28 and TRBJ1-2, with no clear D. The CDR3 consists of 12 residues. Trimming took 7 bases from V and 4 from J, leaving 10 bases between them. The V gene's germline CDR1 is MDHEN and CDR2 SYDVKM. The CDR3 loop reads CASKTEGYGYTF. The CDR3 nucleotides are TGTGCCAGCAAAACGGAGGGCTATGGCTACACCTTC.

Only one count was recorded for this clone. This chain connects TRBV11-1 to TRBJ2-3; unclear D gene. The CDR3 runs 13 residues. Trimming cost V 0 bases and J 4 bases, with 5 bases left between them. Germline CDR1 is SGHAT and CDR2 is FQDESV (reference sequence). Written as DNA, the CDR3 is TGTGCCAGCAGCTTAGCTAGCCCAGATACGCAGTATTTT. Translated, it gives CASSLASPDTQYF. The whole variable domain, filled in from reference TRBV11-1 and TRBJ2-3, reads EAEVAQSPRYKITEKSQAVAFWCDPISGHATLYWYRQILGQGPELLVQFQDESVVDDSQLPKDRFSAERLKGVDSTLKIQPAELGDSAMYLCASSLASPDTQYFGPGTRLTVL.